A selection of T cell receptor beta chains follows, all from one sample in a study of T cell responses to AZD1222 COVID-19 vaccine. TCRdb's copy holds only in-frame clones and misses some; the assay was immunoSEQ multiplex PCR. The table lists 85,000 to 90,000 clones, around 90% of them singletons, with approximately 10% in the top ten. Sequenced here: peripheral blood, sampled on day 0 of MenACWY control vaccination. All receptors derive from an adult in good health. Each CDR3 is given without its conserved first and last residue.

ASSIYRDTEAF	TRBV7-8	TRBJ1-1
ASNNGETQY	TRBV6-5	TRBJ2-5
ASSSQFNEQF	TRBV5-1	TRBJ2-1
ASSLGVAFSYEQY	TRBV5-4	TRBJ2-7
ASSHRLAGGRDTQY	TRBV3-1/TRBV3-2	TRBJ2-3
ASSYAREDIQY	TRBV6-2/TRBV6-3	TRBJ2-4
ASSLVDTQY	TRBV12-3/TRBV12-4	TRBJ2-3
ASSSKGLVPSHEQY	TRBV5-4	TRBJ2-7
ASNSDRGSGAF	TRBV5-4	TRBJ1-1
ASSFRTGEEKLF	TRBV28	TRBJ1-4
ASRAGTGTEKLF	TRBV25-1	TRBJ1-4
ASSEGYEQY	TRBV6-4	TRBJ2-7
ASSQGQGSSGNTIY	TRBV4-2	TRBJ1-3
ASSVGQGSSYEQY	TRBV11-1	TRBJ2-7
ASSESAGTVAGEQY	TRBV6-1	TRBJ2-7
ASSLVGTEETQY	TRBV7-8	TRBJ2-5
ASSPGTGYEKLF	TRBV28	TRBJ1-4
ASSAGIPGTQY	TRBV6-4	TRBJ2-5
SVSGGNHGYT	TRBV29-1	TRBJ1-2
ASRATGTDFEAF	TRBV5-1	TRBJ1-1
ASSYAGQAEETQY	TRBV6-6	TRBJ2-5
ASNRLRGDTEAF	TRBV5-1	TRBJ1-1
SASMGGLGNSPLH	TRBV20-1	TRBJ1-6
ASSGTRSGNTIY	TRBV6-5	TRBJ1-3
ASSTGTGSGYGYT	TRBV19	TRBJ1-2
ASSYGGMNTEAF	TRBV6-5	TRBJ1-1
ASSWEGIKNNSPLH	TRBV7-9	TRBJ1-6
ASSQPSYNEQF	TRBV4-1	TRBJ2-1
ASSLWGGAGEQF	TRBV5-4	TRBJ2-1
ASSPRRPGEPQH	TRBV6-5	TRBJ1-5
ASSLRAGTANQPQH	TRBV7-8	TRBJ1-5
ASSIAGTGGQEQF	TRBV19	TRBJ2-1
ASRARQDNQPQH	TRBV6-5	TRBJ1-5
ASSQEVEGGAYGYT	TRBV4-3	TRBJ1-2
ASSQDRGVWGYT	TRBV3-1/TRBV3-2	TRBJ1-2
ASSTSYSETDTQY	TRBV5-6	TRBJ2-3
ASSLGALGNTIY	TRBV11-3	TRBJ1-3
AISESTGGNNSPLH	TRBV10-3	TRBJ1-6
ASTPLGEGTEAF	TRBV18	TRBJ1-1
ASSREGEVGGEQF	TRBV9	TRBJ2-1
ASSLKGLAGTGELF	TRBV5-1	TRBJ2-2